The 14 T cell receptor beta chains presented below share a single source sample, sequenced in a study of blood T cell repertoires in COVID-19. Measured with immunoSEQ multiplex PCR; TCRdb has only the in-frame clones, and not every one. The profile shows 85,000 to 130,000 clones, 88% of them singletons. Sequenced sample: peripheral blood. The receptors shown here come from a woman aged 60-70 years with acute or convalescent COVID-19.

The chain has TRBV28 and TRBJ1-5; TRBD1 aligns across 9 bases. V lost 3 bases and J lost 4; bases outside the gene matches: 13. This CDR3 is 18 amino acids long. The germline V gene has CDR1 MDHEN and CDR2 SYDVKM. The CDR3, as DNA: TGTGCCAGCAGTTTCGTCCGGGACAGGGACCTTTTTAATCAGCCCCAGCATTTT. Protein sequence: CASSFVRDRDLFNQPQHF. Full variable domain (outside the CDR3, taken from reference TRBV28 and TRBJ1-5): DVKVTQSSRYLVKRTGEKVFLECVQDMDHENMFWYRQDPGLGLRLIYFSYDVKMKEKGDIPEGYSVSREKKERFSLILESASTNQTSMYLCASSFVRDRDLFNQPQHFGDGTRLSIL.

The J gene is TRBJ2-3, the V gene TRBV7-9; D is undetermined. This CDR3 is built from 14 residues. The V end was cut by 5 bases, the J end by 0 bases, with 9 bases between. Per germline, CDR1 SEHNR and CDR2 FQNEAQ (reference sequence). This chain's CDR3 is CASSGPGSTDTQYF. For the CDR3, the DNA is TGTGCCAGCAGCGGGCCTGGGAGCACAGATACGCAGTATTTT. The variable domain in full, with the rest retrieved from reference TRBV7-9 and TRBJ2-3, is DTGVSQNPRHKITKRGQNVTFRCDPISEHNRLYWYRQTLGQGPEFLTYFQNEAQLEKSRLLSDRFSAERPKGSFSTLEIQRTEQGDSAMYLCASSGPGSTDTQYFGPGTRLTVL.

This chain links TRBV19 with TRBJ2-3; 10 nucleotides agree with TRBD2. The CDR3 contains 15 residues. Looked up from germline, CDR1 is LNHDA and CDR2 is SQIVND (reference sequence). The trim removed 4 bases at V and 5 bases at J, leaving 6 bases unmatched. This chain's CDR3 is CASSTLAGARDTQYF. CDR3 bases: TGTGCCAGTAGTACTCTAGCGGGAGCGCGAGATACGCAGTATTTT.

CDR3 coding DNA: TGTGCCAGCAGTGGCGTGGGGGGACAGCAGCCCCAGCATTTT. Its translation: CASSGVGGQQPQHF. The V call is TRBV2, the J call TRBJ1-5; TRBD1 matches at 7 bases. The trim removed 4 bases at V and 7 bases at J, leaving 7 bases unmatched. This CDR3 contains 14 residues. Germline values: CDR1 SNHLY, CDR2 FYNNEI.

This clone was detected only once. The CDR3 here is CASSPGTSGFTDTQYF. The CDR3 coding sequence is TGTGCCAGCAGCCCTGGGACTAGCGGGTTTACAGATACGCAGTATTTT. The rearrangement uses TRBV7-2 and TRBJ2-3, with TRBD2 identical over 12 bases. The CDR3 consists of 16 residues. J gave up 3 bases and V 5 bases, and 6 bases lay outside the gene matches. The V gene's germline CDR1 is SGHTA and CDR2 FQGNSA.

The chain combines TRBV4-1 with TRBJ2-7, with unresolved D. Trimming took off 0 bases at V and 1 base at J, with 10 bases between the two ends. Looked up from germline, CDR1 is MGHRA and CDR2 is YSYEKL. The CDR3 has 15 residues. CDR3 residues: CASSQDQYVSYEQYF. DNA of the CDR3: TGCGCCAGCAGCCAAGATCAGTACGTATCCTACGAGCAGTACTTC.

The chain recombines TRBV5-1 with TRBJ2-1; the D gene is possibly TRBD1 (5 bases). Trimming pared 2 bases from V and 8 bases from J, leaving 11 bases between. Germline assignment: CDR1 SGHRS and CDR2 YFSETQ. This CDR3 has 13 residues. CDR3 DNA sequence: TGCGCCAGCAGCTTCACAGGTTTAGATGAGCAGTTCTTC. Translation gives CASSFTGLDEQFF. Combining the CDR3 with reference TRBV5-1 and TRBJ2-1 gives the whole variable domain KAGVTQTPRYLIKTRGQQVTLSCSPISGHRSVSWYQQTPGQGLQFLFEYFSETQRNKGNFPGRFSGRQFSNSRSEMNVSTLELGDSALYLCASSFTGLDEQFFGPGTRLTVL.

The chain carries TRBV15 and TRBJ2-5, with D possibly being TRBD2 (7 bases). The CDR3 length is 15 residues. CDR1 and CDR2 from the germline V gene are LNHNV and YYDKDF (reference sequence). Trimming stripped 6 bases from V and 2 bases from J, with 16 bases between. CDR3 sequence (DNA): TGTGCCACCAGAGGGGGGGCTCACGTGCAAGAGACCCAGTACTTC. It is translated as CATRGGAHVQETQYF.

The V call is TRBV7-9, the J call TRBJ2-5; D unclear. Germline V gene lookup returns CDR1 SEHNR and CDR2 FQNEAQ (reference sequence). Trimming took off 1 base at V and 4 bases at J, with 13 bases between the two ends. The CDR3 covers 15 residues. The CDR3 region has the DNA TGTGCCAGCAGCTTAGTGGAGTCGATCGGAGAGACCCAGTACTTC. Translating it yields CASSLVESIGETQYF. The entire variable domain, with the rest obtained from reference TRBV7-9 and TRBJ2-5, is as follows: DTGVSQNPRHKITKRGQNVTFRCDPISEHNRLYWYRQTLGQGPEFLTYFQNEAQLEKSRLLSDRFSAERPKGSFSTLEIQRTEQGDSAMYLCASSLVESIGETQYFGPGTRLLVL.

V is TRBV6-5 and J is TRBJ1-5; D possibly corresponds to TRBD1 (5 bases). V was pared by 6 bases and J by 3 bases, with 12 bases between. CDR1 and CDR2 from the germline V gene are MNHEY and SVGAGI. The CDR3 is made up of 14 amino acids. This chain's CDR3 is CASSGHGNNQPQHF. In nucleotides, the CDR3 is TGTGCCAGCAGCGGACACGGAAACAATCAGCCCCAGCATTTT.

This clone was counted a few times. The rearrangement joins TRBV19 to TRBJ1-1, with a possible D match to TRBD1 (6 bases). Trimming took off 3 bases at V and 0 bases at J, with 17 bases between the two ends. Looked up from germline, CDR1 is LNHDA and CDR2 is SQIVND (reference sequence). This CDR3 spans 17 amino acids. For the CDR3, the DNA is TGTGCCAGTAGTATCTCGTCCTACAGGGTCTTGAACACTGAAGCTTTCTTT. Its translation is CASSISSYRVLNTEAFF. The complete variable domain, with remaining parts taken from reference TRBV19 and TRBJ1-1, reads DGGITQSPKYLFRKEGQNVTLSCEQNLNHDAMYWYRQDPGQGLRLIYYSQIVNDFQKGDIAEGYSVSREKKESFPLTVTSAQKNPTAFYLCASSISSYRVLNTEAFFGQGTRLTVV.

The chain combines TRBV19 with TRBJ1-1; D unclear. CDR1 is LNHDA and CDR2 is SQIVND in the germline V gene (reference sequence). This CDR3 comprises 13 residues. The V end was cut by 3 bases, the J end by 6 bases, with 11 bases between. DNA of the CDR3: TGTGCCAGTAGTATGCGTCGGAGCGCTGAAGCTTTCTTT. Translated, it gives CASSMRRSAEAFF.

The chain is built from TRBV7-2 and TRBJ2-2, with D unclear. V was cut by 3 bases and J by 6 bases, with 5 bases left in between. The germline V gene encodes CDR1 SGHTA and CDR2 FQGNSA. The CDR3 sequence is 12 residues long. The CDR3 coding sequence is TGTGCCAGCAGCTTGGGCGCCGGGGAGCTGTTTTTT. It yields the protein CASSLGAGELFF.

The chain couples TRBV29-1 to TRBJ1-1, with 8 bases identical to TRBD1. CDR1 and CDR2 (germline): SQVTM, ANQGSEA. The CDR3 totals 11 residues. Germline trimming cut 7 bases from V and 6 bases from J; bases unmatched to any gene: 4. CDR3 amino acids: CSEQGAAEAFF. The CDR3 region has the DNA TGCAGCGAGCAGGGGGCCGCTGAAGCTTTCTTT.